These 16 T cell receptor beta chains originate from one sample sequenced in a study of blood T cell repertoires in COVID-19. The repertoire was sequenced with immunoSEQ multiplex PCR; TCRdb's copy has only in-frame clones and lacks some. The sample lists around 150,000 clones, 88% seen once, with roughly 10% in the top ten. Sample: peripheral blood. These receptors were taken from a man between 60 and 75 years old with active or convalescent COVID-19.

The V gene is TRBV4-1, the J gene TRBJ2-6; possibly TRBD2 for D (5 bases). The germline V and J ends were trimmed by 0 bases and 3 bases, with 12 bases remaining between them. The germline CDR1 and CDR2 sequences are MGHRA and YSYEKL. The CDR3 totals 17 residues. The CDR3 sequence is CASSQDWAGGGANVLTF. The CDR3 coding sequence is TGCGCCAGCAGCCAAGATTGGGCAGGAGGTGGGGCCAACGTCCTGACTTTC.

This clone appeared a single time. This rearrangement joins TRBV28 to TRBJ2-6; 7 positions match TRBD2. V shed 5 bases, J shed 1 base, and the junction held 2 bases outside the gene matches. Per germline, CDR1 MDHEN and CDR2 SYDVKM. This CDR3 comprises 15 residues. The CDR3 loop reads CASSGGGSGANVLTF. CDR3 in DNA: TGTGCCAGCAGTGGGGGGGGTTCTGGGGCCAACGTCCTGACTTTC. The full variable domain, completed using reference TRBV28 and TRBJ2-6, is DVKVTQSSRYLVKRTGEKVFLECVQDMDHENMFWYRQDPGLGLRLIYFSYDVKMKEKGDIPEGYSVSREKKERFSLILESASTNQTSMYLCASSGGGSGANVLTFGAGSRLTVL.

V usage is TRBV7-2 and J usage is TRBJ2-7; 7 positions agree with TRBD2. The CDR3 sequence is 12 residues long. The germline CDR1 and CDR2 sequences are SGHTA and FQGNSA. Trimming at V came to 9 bases and at J to 5 bases, leaving 7 bases not matched to a gene. The DNA of the CDR3 is TGTGCCAGTGGAGCGGGATCCAACGAGCAGTACTTC. Amino acid sequence: CASGAGSNEQYF. Full variable domain (outside the CDR3, taken from reference TRBV7-2 and TRBJ2-7): GAGVSQSPSNKVTEKGKDVELRCDPISGHTALYWYRQSLGQGLEFLIYFQGNSAPDKSGLPSDRFSAERTGGSVSTLTIQRTQQEDSAVYLCASGAGSNEQYFGPGTRLTVT.

The chain recombines TRBV24-1 with TRBJ2-1; TRBD1 agrees at 10 bases. Germline trimming cut 4 bases from V and 8 bases from J; bases unmatched to any gene: 7. Germline V gene data show CDR1 as KGHDR and CDR2 as SFDVKD. The length of the CDR3 is 15 residues. The CDR3: CATSDPGTGAHEQFF. CDR3 sequence (DNA): TGTGCCACCAGTGACCCCGGGACAGGGGCGCATGAGCAGTTCTTC.

V usage is TRBV11-2 and J usage is TRBJ1-2; D is uncertain. Deletions cut 0 bases from V and 9 bases from J, with 11 bases between. The CDR3 length is 13 residues. The germline gives CDR1 SGHAT, CDR2 FQNNGV. The CDR3 spells CASSLDSGFSYTF. CDR3 coding DNA: TGTGCCAGCAGCTTAGATAGCGGGTTCAGCTACACCTTC.

Concerning this clone itself: The same CDR3 is also encoded by other DNA sequences in this sample. The rearrangement uses TRBV28 and TRBJ1-1; 10 nucleotides match TRBD1. The CDR3 is made up of 14 amino acids. Trimming at V came to 5 bases and at J to 1 base, leaving 1 base not matched to a gene. From germline, CDR1 is MDHEN and CDR2 SYDVKM. CDR3 sequence reads: CASSRTGGNTEAFF. The CDR3 DNA follows: TGTGCCAGCAGTAGGACAGGGGGGAACACTGAAGCTTTCTTT.

This clone was seen just once. This chain connects TRBV28 to TRBJ1-5; D is perhaps TRBD1 (5 bases). Trimming took off 3 bases at V and 8 bases at J, with 14 bases between the two ends. The CDR3 covers 14 residues. Germline CDR1 is MDHEN and CDR2 is SYDVKM. In DNA form, the CDR3 reads TGTGCCAGCAGTTTCCGCGGGGCAATCAAGCCCCAGCATTTT. As protein: CASSFRGAIKPQHF.

The chain combines TRBV6-6 with TRBJ2-3; the D is unclear. The CDR3 has 16 residues. V was trimmed by 4 bases and J by 0 bases, leaving 14 bases between them. Looked up from germline, CDR1 is MNHNY and CDR2 is SVGAGI (reference sequence). The CDR3 nucleotides are TGTGCCAGCAGTTTTCCAACTGACAAGAGCACAGATACGCAGTATTTT. Translated, it gives CASSFPTDKSTDTQYF.

The table lists this clone with a count of one. The chain combines TRBV7-2 with TRBJ2-2, with D perhaps TRBD2 (6 bases). V dropped 1 base and J dropped 7 bases, with 10 bases sitting between them. The CDR3 has 14 residues. Germline V lookup: CDR1 SGHTA, CDR2 FQGNSA. CDR3 sequence reads: CASSLEAGFGELFF. CDR3 nucleotide sequence: TGTGCCAGCAGCTTAGAGGCGGGGTTCGGGGAGCTGTTTTTT.

The chain recombines TRBV28 with TRBJ2-3, with 8 bases matching TRBD1. The germline gives CDR1 MDHEN, CDR2 SYDVKM. The CDR3 has 16 residues. Unmatched junction bases numbered 9, after V lost 2 bases and J lost 5 bases. The CDR3 coding sequence is TGTGCCAGCAGTTTAACGGGCCAGGGGGCCAAAGATACGCAGTATTTT. Its translation: CASSLTGQGAKDTQYF.

The CDR3: CATSRGTGTGTKHEQYF. The CDR3 bases are TGTGCCACCAGCAGAGGAACCGGGACAGGGACCAAGCACGAGCAGTACTTC. The chain carries TRBV15 and TRBJ2-7, with TRBD1 identical over 9 bases. This CDR3 comprises 17 residues. V trimming: 1 base; J trimming: 5 bases; junction bases outside the gene matches: 12. CDR1 and CDR2 (germline): LNHNV, YYDKDF (reference sequence).

The rearrangement links TRBV5-1 to TRBJ2-5; 11 bases map to TRBD1. Losses at the gene ends were 4 bases for V and 4 bases for J; bases not matched to a gene: 9. Per the germline V gene, CDR1 is SGHRS and CDR2 is YFSETQ. The CDR3 length is 16 residues. CDR3 sequence (DNA): TGCGCCAGCAGCCCCAGGGGACAGGGGGTTCGAGAGACCCAGTACTTC. Amino acids: CASSPRGQGVRETQYF.

This chain connects TRBV14 to TRBJ2-6, with 7 bases aligning to TRBD1. J lost 0 bases, V lost 4 bases, and 6 bases had no gene match. The CDR3 sequence is 17 residues long. Germline lookup yields CDR1 SGHDN and CDR2 FVKESK. The CDR3 DNA sequence: TGTGCCAGCAGCCCCAGACAGGGTCTCTCTGGGGCCAACGTCCTGACTTTC. Protein: CASSPRQGLSGANVLTF.

The chain is built from TRBV2 and TRBJ2-7, with D perhaps matching TRBD1 (6 bases). The CDR3 spans 14 residues. V lost 2 bases to trimming and J lost 3 bases, with 11 bases between them. Germline CDR1 is SNHLY and CDR2 is FYNNEI. CDR3 residues: CASSERQVNYEQYF. The CDR3 DNA sequence: TGTGCCAGCAGTGAACGACAGGTTAACTACGAGCAGTACTTC.

This clone has just a few counts. The rearrangement links TRBV11-2 to TRBJ1-5, with D maybe TRBD1 (6 bases). The CDR3 has 12 amino acids. Germline CDR1 and CDR2: SGHAT and FQNNGV. The V end lost 4 bases, the J end lost 7 bases, and 8 bases lay between the germline ends. The CDR3 loop is CASSSRGQPQHF. The CDR3 DNA follows: TGTGCCAGCAGCTCCAGGGGCCAGCCCCAGCATTTT. The full variable domain, rest sourced from reference TRBV11-2 and TRBJ1-5, is EAGVAQSPRYKIIEKRQSVAFWCNPISGHATLYWYQQILGQGPKLLIQFQNNGVVDDSQLPKDRFSAERLKGVDSTLKIQPAKLEDSAVYLCASSSRGQPQHFGDGTRLSIL.

The V gene is TRBV4-2, the J gene TRBJ2-2; 10 bases match TRBD2. V dropped 0 bases and J dropped 4; count of bases not matched to a gene: 5. Germline loops: CDR1 LGHNA, CDR2 YNFKEQ. The CDR3 totals 17 residues. The CDR3 sequence is CASSQDLAGVPTGELFF. CDR3 sequence (DNA): TGTGCCAGCAGCCAAGATCTAGCGGGAGTGCCCACCGGGGAGCTGTTTTTT.